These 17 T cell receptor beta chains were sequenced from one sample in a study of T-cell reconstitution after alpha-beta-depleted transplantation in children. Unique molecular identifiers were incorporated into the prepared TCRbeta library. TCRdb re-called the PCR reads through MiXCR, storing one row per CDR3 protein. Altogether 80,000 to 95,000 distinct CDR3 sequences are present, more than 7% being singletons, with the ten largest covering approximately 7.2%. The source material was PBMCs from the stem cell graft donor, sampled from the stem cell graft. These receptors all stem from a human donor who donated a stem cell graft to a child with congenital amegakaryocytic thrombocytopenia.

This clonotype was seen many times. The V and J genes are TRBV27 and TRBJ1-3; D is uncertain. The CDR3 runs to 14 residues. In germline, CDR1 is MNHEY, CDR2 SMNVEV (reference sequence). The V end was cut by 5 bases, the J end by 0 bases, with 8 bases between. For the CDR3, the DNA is TGTGCCAGCAGTGCTCAAGTCTCTGGAAACACCATATATTTT. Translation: CASSAQVSGNTIYF.

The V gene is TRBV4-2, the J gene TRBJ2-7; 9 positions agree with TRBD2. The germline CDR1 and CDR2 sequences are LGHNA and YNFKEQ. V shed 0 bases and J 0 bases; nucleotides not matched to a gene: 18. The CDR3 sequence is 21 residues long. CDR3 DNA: TGTGCCAGCAGCCAAGACTTCAAGACTGGGAGAGTAGCGGGGGCCTCCTACGAGCAGTACTTC. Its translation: CASSQDFKTGRVAGASYEQYF.

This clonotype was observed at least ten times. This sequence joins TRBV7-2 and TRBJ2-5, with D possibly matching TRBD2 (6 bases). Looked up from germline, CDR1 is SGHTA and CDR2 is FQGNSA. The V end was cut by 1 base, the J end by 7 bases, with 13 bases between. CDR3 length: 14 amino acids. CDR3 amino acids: CASSLVASEVTQYF. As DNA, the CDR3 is TGTGCCAGCAGCTTAGTCGCTAGCGAAGTGACCCAGTACTTC. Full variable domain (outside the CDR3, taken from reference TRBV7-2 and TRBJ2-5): GAGVSQSPSNKVTEKGKDVELRCDPISGHTALYWYRQSLGQGLEFLIYFQGNSAPDKSGLPSDRFSAERTGGSVSTLTIQRTQQEDSAVYLCASSLVASEVTQYFGPGTRLLVL.

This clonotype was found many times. The CDR3 here is CASSLDSRGDYGYTF. For the CDR3, the DNA is TGCGCCAGCAGCCTGGACTCGCGGGGCGACTATGGCTACACCTTC. The rearrangement links TRBV5-1 to TRBJ1-2; a possible D gene is TRBD1 (5 bases). Deletions cut 4 bases from V and 3 bases from J, with 16 bases between. There are 15 residues in the CDR3. The germline V gene has CDR1 SGHRS and CDR2 YFSETQ.

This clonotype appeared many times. CDR3: CATSPHNQPQHF. CDR3 nucleotide sequence: TGTGCCACCAGCCCACACAATCAGCCCCAGCATTTT. The chain is built from TRBV15 and TRBJ1-5; D not resolved. Trimming stripped 5 bases from V and 3 bases from J, with 5 bases between. The CDR3 runs 12 residues. The germline gives CDR1 LNHNV, CDR2 YYDKDF (reference sequence).

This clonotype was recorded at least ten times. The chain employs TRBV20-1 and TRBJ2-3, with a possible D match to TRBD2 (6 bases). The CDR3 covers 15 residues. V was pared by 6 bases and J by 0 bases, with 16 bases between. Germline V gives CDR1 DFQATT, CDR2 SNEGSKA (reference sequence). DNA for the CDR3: TGCAGTGCGCGGACTAACTCTGATAGCACAGATACGCAGTATTTT. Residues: CSARTNSDSTDTQYF.

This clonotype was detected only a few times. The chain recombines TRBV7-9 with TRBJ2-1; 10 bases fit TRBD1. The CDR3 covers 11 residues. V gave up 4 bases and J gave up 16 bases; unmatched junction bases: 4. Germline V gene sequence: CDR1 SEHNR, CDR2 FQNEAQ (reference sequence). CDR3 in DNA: TGTGCCAGCAGCTCCCGGGACAGGGGATTCTTC. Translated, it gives CASSSRDRGFF.

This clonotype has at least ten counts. The DNA for the CDR3 is TGTGCCAGCAGCGGTCTAGCTCGCACAGATACGCAGTATTTT. Translated: CASSGLARTDTQYF. The chain uses TRBV9 and TRBJ2-3; tentative D call: TRBD2 (5 bases). Trimming took 3 bases from V and 1 from J, leaving 9 bases between them. Germline loops: CDR1 SGDLS, CDR2 YYNGEE. The CDR3 has 14 amino acids. The full variable domain, rest sourced from reference TRBV9 and TRBJ2-3, is DSGVTQTPKHLITATGQRVTLRCSPRSGDLSVYWYQQSLDQGLQFLIQYYNGEERAKGNILERFSAQQFPDLHSELNLSSLELGDSALYFCASSGLARTDTQYFGPGTRLTVL.

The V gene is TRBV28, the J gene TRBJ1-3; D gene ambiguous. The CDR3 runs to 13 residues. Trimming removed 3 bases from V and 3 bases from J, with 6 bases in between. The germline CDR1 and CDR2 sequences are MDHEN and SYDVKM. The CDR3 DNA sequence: TGTGCCAGCAGTTTTGGGGTTGGAAACACCATATATTTT. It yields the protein CASSFGVGNTIYF.

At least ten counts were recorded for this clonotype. For the CDR3, the DNA is TGTGCCAGCAGACTACGATTACAGGATGGGCAAAACATTCAGTACTTC. Its protein is CASRLRLQDGQNIQYF. The chain employs TRBV28 and TRBJ2-4, with D perhaps TRBD1 (5 bases). The V and J ends lost 6 bases and 5 bases respectively, with 20 bases between them. CDR3 size: 16 residues. The germline V gene has CDR1 MDHEN and CDR2 SYDVKM.

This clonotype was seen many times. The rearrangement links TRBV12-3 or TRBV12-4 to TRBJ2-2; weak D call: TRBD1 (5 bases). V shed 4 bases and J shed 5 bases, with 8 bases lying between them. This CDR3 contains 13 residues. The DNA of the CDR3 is TGTGCCAGCAGTTCATCAGGGACCGGGGAGCTGTTTTTT. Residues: CASSSSGTGELFF.

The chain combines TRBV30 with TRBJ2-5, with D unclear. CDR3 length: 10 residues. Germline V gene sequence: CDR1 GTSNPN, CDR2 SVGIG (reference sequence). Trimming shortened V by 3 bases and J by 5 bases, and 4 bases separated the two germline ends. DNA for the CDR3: TGTGCCTGGAGAGATGAGACCCAGTACTTC. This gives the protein CAWRDETQYF.

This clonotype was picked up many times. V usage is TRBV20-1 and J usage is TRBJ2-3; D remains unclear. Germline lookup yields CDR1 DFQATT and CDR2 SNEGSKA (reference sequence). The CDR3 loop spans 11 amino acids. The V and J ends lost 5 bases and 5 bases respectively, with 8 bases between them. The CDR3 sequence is CSAPSGDTQYF. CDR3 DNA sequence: TGCAGTGCTCCCTCGGGAGATACGCAGTATTTT.

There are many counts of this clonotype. The CDR3 DNA sequence: TGCAGTGCTAGTCCTTTAACTAGCGGCTACAATGAGCAGTTCTTC. Its protein product is CSASPLTSGYNEQFF. The rearrangement uses TRBV20-1 and TRBJ2-1; 8 nucleotides align to TRBD2. Trimming at V came to 3 bases and at J to 3 bases, leaving 7 bases not matched to a gene. This CDR3 spans 15 amino acids. The germline CDR1 and CDR2 sequences are DFQATT and SNEGSKA (reference sequence).

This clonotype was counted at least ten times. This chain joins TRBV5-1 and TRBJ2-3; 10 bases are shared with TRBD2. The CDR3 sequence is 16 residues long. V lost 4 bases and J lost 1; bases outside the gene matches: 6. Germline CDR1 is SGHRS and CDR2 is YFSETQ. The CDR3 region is CASSGGTSVRTDTQYF. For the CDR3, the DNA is TGCGCCAGCAGCGGAGGGACTAGCGTACGCACAGATACGCAGTATTTT. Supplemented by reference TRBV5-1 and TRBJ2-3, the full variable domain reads KAGVTQTPRYLIKTRGQQVTLSCSPISGHRSVSWYQQTPGQGLQFLFEYFSETQRNKGNFPGRFSGRQFSNSRSEMNVSTLELGDSALYLCASSGGTSVRTDTQYFGPGTRLTVL.

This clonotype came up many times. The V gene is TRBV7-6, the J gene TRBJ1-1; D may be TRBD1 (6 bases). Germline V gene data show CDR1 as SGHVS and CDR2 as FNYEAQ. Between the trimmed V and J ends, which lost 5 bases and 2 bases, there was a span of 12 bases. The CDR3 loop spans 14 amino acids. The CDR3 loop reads CASSPAGANTEAFF. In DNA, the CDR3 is TGTGCCAGCAGCCCAGCGGGGGCTAACACTGAAGCTTTCTTT.

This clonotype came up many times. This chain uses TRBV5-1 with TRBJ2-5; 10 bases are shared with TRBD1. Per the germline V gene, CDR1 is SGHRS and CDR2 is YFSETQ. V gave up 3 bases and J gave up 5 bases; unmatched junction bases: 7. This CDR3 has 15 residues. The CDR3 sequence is CASSSQTGGAETQYF. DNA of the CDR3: TGCGCCAGCAGCTCTCAGACAGGGGGCGCGGAGACCCAGTACTTC.